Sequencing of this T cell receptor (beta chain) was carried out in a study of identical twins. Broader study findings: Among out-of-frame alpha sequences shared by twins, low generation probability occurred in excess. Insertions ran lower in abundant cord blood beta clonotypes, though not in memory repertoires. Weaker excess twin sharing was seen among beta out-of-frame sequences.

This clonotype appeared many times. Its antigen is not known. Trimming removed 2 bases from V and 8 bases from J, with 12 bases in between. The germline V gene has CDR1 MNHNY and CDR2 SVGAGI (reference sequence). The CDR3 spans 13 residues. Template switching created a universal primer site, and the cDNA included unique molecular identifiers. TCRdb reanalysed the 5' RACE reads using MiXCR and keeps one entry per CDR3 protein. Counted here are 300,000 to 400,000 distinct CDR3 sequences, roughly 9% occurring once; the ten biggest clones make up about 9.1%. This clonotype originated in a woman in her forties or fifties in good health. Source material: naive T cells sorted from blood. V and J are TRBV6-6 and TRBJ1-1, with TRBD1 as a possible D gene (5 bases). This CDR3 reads CASSYPKTAEAFF. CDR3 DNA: TGTGCCAGCAGTTACCCTAAGACAGCGGAAGCTTTCTTT.